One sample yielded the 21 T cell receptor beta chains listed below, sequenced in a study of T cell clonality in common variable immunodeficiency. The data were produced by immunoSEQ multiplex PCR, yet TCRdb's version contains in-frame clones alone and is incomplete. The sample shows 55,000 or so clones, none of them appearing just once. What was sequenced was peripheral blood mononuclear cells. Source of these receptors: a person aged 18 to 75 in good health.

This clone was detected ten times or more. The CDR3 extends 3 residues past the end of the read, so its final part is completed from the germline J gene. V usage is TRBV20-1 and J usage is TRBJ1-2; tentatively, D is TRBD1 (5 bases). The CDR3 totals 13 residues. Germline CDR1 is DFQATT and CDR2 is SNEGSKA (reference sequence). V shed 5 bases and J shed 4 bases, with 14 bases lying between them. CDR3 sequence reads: CSAPRGRSYGYTF. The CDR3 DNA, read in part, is TGCAGTGCTCCTAGGGGCAGATCCTATGGC.

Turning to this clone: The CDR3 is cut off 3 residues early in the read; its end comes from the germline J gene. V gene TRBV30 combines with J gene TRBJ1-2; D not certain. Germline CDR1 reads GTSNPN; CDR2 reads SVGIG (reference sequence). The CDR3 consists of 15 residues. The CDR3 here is CAIRRSGRSLNDYTF. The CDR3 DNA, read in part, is TGTGCTATCCGTCGGAGCGGGAGGTCCTTAAATGAC.

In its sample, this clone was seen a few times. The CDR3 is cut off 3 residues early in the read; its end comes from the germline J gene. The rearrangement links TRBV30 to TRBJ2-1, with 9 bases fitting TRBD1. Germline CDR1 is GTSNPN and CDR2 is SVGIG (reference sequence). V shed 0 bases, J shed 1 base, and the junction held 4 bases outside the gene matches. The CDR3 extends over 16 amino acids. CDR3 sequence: CAWSVRDRVSYNEQFF. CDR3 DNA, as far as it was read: TGTGCCTGGAGTGTCCGGGACAGGGTGTCCTACAATGAG.

The CDR3 sequence: CASSLAGQNSPLFF. CDR3 bases read: TGCGCCAGCAGCTTGGCAGGGCAGAATTCACCG. This rearrangement joins TRBV5-1 to TRBJ2-2, with TRBD1 as a possible D gene (5 bases). Coverage ceases 3 residues before the CDR3 finishes, and the germline J gene fills in the end. Germline assignment: CDR1 SGHRS and CDR2 YFSETQ. The CDR3 length is 14 residues.

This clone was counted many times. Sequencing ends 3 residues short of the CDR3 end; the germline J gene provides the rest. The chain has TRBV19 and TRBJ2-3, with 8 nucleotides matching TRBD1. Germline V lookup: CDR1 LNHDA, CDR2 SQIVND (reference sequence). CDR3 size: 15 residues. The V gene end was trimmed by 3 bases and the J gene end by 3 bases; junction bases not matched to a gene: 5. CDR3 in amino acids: CASSITGGGTDTQYF. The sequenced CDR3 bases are TGTGCCAGTAGTATCACAGGGGGAGGAACAGATACG.

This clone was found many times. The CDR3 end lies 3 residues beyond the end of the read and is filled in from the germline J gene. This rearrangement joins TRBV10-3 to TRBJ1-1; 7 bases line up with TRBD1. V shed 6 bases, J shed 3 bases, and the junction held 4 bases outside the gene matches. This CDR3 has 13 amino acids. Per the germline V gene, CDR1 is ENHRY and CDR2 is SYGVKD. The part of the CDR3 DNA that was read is TGTGCCATCAGCCAAGGACAGGACACTGAA. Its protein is CAISQGQDTE. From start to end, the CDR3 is CAISQGQDTEAFF.

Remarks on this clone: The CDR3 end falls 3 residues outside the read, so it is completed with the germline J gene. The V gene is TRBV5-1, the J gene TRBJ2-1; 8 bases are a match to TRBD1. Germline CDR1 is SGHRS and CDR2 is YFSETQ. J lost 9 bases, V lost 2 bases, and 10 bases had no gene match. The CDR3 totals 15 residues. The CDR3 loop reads CASSLSGGVQGEQFF. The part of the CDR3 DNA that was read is TGCGCCAGCAGCTTATCAGGGGGCGTTCAGGGTGAG. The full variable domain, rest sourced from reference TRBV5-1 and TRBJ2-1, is KAGVTQTPRYLIKTRGQQVTLSCSPISGHRSVSWYQQTPGQGLQFLFEYFSETQRNKGNFPGRFSGRQFSNSRSEMNVSTLELGDSALYLCASSLSGGVQGEQFFGPGTRLTVL.

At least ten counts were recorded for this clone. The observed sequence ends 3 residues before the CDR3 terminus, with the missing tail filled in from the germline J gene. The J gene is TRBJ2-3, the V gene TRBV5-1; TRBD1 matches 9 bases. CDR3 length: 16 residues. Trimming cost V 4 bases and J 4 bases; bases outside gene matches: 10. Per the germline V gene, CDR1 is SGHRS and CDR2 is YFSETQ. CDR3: CASSPRPGQGADTQYF. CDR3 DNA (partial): TGCGCCAGCAGCCCCCGACCGGGACAGGGAGCAGATACG.

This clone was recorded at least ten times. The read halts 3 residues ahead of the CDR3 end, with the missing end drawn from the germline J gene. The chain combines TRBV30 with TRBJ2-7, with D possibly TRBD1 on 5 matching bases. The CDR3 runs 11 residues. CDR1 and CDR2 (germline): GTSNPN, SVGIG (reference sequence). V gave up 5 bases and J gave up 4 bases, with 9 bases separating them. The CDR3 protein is CAWGRAYEQYF. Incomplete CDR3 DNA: TGTGCCTGGGGCAGGGCTTACGAG.

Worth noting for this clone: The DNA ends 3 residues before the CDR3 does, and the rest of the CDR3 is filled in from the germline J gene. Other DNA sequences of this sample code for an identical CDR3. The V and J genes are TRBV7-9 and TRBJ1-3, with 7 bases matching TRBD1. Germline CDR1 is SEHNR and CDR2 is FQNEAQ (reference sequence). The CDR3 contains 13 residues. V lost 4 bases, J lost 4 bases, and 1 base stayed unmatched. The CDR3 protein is CASSWGQGNTIYF. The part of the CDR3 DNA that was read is TGTGCCAGCAGCTGGGGACAGGGAAACACC.

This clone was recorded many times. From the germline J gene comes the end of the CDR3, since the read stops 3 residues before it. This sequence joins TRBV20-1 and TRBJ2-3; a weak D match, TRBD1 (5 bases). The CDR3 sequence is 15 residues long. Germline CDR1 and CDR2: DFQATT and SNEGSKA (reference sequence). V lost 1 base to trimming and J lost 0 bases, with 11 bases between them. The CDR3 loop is CSARGQGSSTDTQYF. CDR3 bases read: TGCAGTGCTAGAGGGCAGGGCTCTAGCACAGATACG.

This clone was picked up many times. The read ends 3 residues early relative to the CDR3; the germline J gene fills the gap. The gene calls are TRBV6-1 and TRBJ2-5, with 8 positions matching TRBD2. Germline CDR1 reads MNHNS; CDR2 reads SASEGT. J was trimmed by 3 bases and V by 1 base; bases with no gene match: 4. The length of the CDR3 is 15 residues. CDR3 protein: CASSEVGTSEETQYF. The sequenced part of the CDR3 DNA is TGTGCCAGCAGTGAAGTCGGGACTAGTGAAGAGACC.

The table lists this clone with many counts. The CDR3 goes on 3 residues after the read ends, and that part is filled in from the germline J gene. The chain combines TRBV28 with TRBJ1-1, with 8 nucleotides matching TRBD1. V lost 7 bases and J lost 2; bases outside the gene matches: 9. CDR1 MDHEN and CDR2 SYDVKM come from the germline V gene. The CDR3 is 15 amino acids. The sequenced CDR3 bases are TGTGCCAGCACCACAGGGGGACAGCCCAACACTGAA. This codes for CASTTGGQPNTE. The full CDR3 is CASTTGGQPNTEAFF.

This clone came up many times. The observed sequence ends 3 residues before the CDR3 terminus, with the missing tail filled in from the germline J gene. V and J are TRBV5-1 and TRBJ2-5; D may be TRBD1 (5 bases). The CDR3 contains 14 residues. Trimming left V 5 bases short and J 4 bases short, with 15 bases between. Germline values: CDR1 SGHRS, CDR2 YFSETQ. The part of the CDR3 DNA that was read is TGCGCCAGCAGTCGCCTACCGCAGGGAGAGACC. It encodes CASSRLPQGET. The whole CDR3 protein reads CASSRLPQGETQYF.

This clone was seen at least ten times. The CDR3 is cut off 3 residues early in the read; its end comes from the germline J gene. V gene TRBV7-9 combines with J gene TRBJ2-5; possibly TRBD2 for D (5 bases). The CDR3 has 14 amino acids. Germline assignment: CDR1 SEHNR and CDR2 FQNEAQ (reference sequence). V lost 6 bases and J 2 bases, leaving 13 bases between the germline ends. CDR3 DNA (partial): TGTGCCAGCAGACCAGCGACTAATCAAGAGACC. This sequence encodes CASRPATNQET. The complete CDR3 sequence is CASRPATNQETQYF.

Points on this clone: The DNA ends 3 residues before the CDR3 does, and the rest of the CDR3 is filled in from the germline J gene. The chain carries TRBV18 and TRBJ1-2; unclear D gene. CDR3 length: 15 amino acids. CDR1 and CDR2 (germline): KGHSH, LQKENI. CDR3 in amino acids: CASSPLSSNTDTYTF. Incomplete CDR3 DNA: TGTGCCAGCTCACCACTGTCTAGCAACACAGATACC.

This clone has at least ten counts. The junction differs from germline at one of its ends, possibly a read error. The CDR3 here is CASFSGRASHEQYF. CDR3 DNA (partial): TGTGCCAGTTTTAGCGGGAGGGCCTCCCACGAG. This chain connects TRBV12-3 or TRBV12-4 to TRBJ2-7; 11 positions agree with TRBD2. The read is 3 residues too short to cover the CDR3 end, so that end is filled in from the germline J gene. The CDR3 loop spans 14 amino acids.

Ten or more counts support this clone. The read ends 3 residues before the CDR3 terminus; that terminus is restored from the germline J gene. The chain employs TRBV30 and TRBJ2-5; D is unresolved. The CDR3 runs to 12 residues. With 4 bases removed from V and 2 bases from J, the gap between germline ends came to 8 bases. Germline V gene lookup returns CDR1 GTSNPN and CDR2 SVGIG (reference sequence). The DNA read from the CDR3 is TGTGCCTGGAACAAAGATCAAGAGACC. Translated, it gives CAWNKDQET. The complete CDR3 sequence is CAWNKDQETQYF.

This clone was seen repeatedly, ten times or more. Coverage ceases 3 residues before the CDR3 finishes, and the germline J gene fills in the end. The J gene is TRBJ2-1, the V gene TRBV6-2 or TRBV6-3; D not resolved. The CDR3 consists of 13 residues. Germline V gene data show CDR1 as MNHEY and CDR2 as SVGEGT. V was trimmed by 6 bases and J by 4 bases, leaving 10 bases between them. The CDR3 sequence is CASSLAPYNEQFF. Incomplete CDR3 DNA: TGTGCCAGCAGCCTCGCGCCATACAATGAG.

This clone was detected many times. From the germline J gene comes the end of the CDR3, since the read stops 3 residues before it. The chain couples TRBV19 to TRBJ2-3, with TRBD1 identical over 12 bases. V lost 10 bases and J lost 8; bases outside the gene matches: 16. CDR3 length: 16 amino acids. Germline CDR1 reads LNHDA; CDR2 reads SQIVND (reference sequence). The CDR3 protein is CATQRNRDRGQGTQYF. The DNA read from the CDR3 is TGTGCCACTCAAAGAAACAGGGACAGGGGGCAGGGTACG.

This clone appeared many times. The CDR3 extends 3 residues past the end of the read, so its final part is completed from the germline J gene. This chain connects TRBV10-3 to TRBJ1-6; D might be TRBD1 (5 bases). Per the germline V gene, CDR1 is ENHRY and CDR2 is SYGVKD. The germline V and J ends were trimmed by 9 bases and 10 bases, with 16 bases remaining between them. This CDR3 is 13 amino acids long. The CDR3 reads CAISGGVGSPLHF. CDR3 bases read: TGTGCCATTTCGGGGGGAGTGGGCTCACCC.